These 2 T cell receptor beta chains came from one sample sequenced in a study of Ad26.COV2.S vaccination and SARS-CoV-2 variants (dated by TCRdb to about 2021). The sample's treatment or condition label is to be understood as: 15 to 20 received Ad26.COV2.S at low or high dose, single or two shots; about 5 received placebo; per-sample allocation not given. For vaccine and placebo recipients, the sequenced repertoires came from samples collected on day 63 after the first injection. To prepare the library, the immunoSEQ multiplex PCR assay was applied. This immuneACCESS table, as held by TCRdb, lists in-frame sequences with V and J called but not all clones. Of the missing ones, under half trace to an unresolved V gene in checked studies; the others have no known cause. The sample profile shows some 390,000 clones; roughly 90% of them were found once. The top ten clones comprise approximately 1.9% of the sample.

Sequenced here: peripheral blood, sampled in a trial of Ad26.COV2.S vaccine versus placebo. The receptors stem from a person between 18 and 59 years old who received the Ad26.COV2.S COVID-19 vaccine or a placebo.

This clone was observed a single time. This chain connects TRBV30 to TRBJ1-1, with D maybe TRBD1 (5 bases). The germline CDR1 and CDR2 sequences are GTSNPN and SVGIG (reference sequence). This CDR3 has 13 amino acids. Trimming pared 4 bases from V and 4 bases from J, leaving 13 bases between. The CDR3 bases are TGTGCCTGGACGCAGGGCGTTGGCACTGAAGCTTTCTTT. Translated: CAWTQGVGTEAFF.

The chain carries TRBV4-1 and TRBJ2-7; D remains unclear. The CDR3 consists of 13 residues. V gave up 6 bases and J gave up 5 bases, with 14 bases separating them. Germline V gene sequence: CDR1 MGHRA, CDR2 YSYEKL. In DNA form, the CDR3 reads TGCGCCAGCAGACTGGGCTCCCGCGACGAGCAGTACTTC. Its translation is CASRLGSRDEQYF.